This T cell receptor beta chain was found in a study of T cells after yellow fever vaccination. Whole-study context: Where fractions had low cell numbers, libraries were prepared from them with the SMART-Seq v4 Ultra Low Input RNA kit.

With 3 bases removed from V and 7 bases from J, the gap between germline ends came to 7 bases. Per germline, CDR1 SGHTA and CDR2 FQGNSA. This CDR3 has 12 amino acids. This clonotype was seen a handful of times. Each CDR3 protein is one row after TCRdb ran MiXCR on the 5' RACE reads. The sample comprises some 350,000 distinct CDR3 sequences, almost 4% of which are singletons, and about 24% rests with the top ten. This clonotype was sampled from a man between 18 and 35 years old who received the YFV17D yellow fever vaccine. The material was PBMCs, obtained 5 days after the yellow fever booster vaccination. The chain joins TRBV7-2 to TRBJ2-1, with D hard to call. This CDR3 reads CASSFSVNEQFF. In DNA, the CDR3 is TGTGCCAGCAGCTTCTCAGTTAATGAGCAGTTCTTC.